The 19 T cell receptor beta chains given below trace back to one sample, sequenced in a study of CD8 T cells in Susac syndrome. RNA, at roughly 0.45 to 1 ug, was reverse transcribed with random hexamers. MiXCR, applied by TCRdb to the immunoSEQ multiplex PCR reads, yields one record per CDR3 protein. The sample yields about 400,000 distinct CDR3 sequences, around 83% seen once. The sequencing input was CD8+ T cells from PBMCs. The origin of the receptors is a human donor with multiple sclerosis.

The chain recombines TRBV6-1 with TRBJ1-1; possible D gene TRBD1, 5 bases. The CDR3 sequence is 15 residues long. The V end was cut by 3 bases, the J end by 0 bases, with 11 bases between. The germline gives CDR1 MNHNS, CDR2 SASEGT. Written as DNA, the CDR3 is TGTGCCAGCAGTGACAGGGAGGGGATGAACACTGAAGCTTTCTTT. It codes for CASSDREGMNTEAFF.

There are a few counts of this clonotype. The chain uses TRBV10-3 and TRBJ2-7; 10 bases line up with TRBD1. This CDR3 region has 15 residues. V lost 4 bases to trimming and J lost 2 bases; unmatched junction nucleotides: 5. The germline V gene has CDR1 ENHRY and CDR2 SYGVKD. CDR3 region: CAISVIGTGAYEQYF. For the CDR3, the DNA is TGTGCCATCAGTGTGATTGGGACAGGGGCCTACGAGCAGTACTTC.

The CDR3 DNA is TGTGCCAGCAGCAGCCTCGGACTAGCGGGAGGGCCCACAGATACGCAGTATTTT. Translating it yields CASSSLGLAGGPTDTQYF. This chain connects TRBV28 to TRBJ2-3; 15 bases map to TRBD2. The germline V gene has CDR1 MDHEN and CDR2 SYDVKM. With 6 bases clipped from V and 2 bases from J, the junction kept 9 bases outside the gene matches. This CDR3 has 18 amino acids. Full variable domain (remainder filled in from reference TRBV28 and TRBJ2-3): DVKVTQSSRYLVKRTGEKVFLECVQDMDHENMFWYRQDPGLGLRLIYFSYDVKMKEKGDIPEGYSVSREKKERFSLILESASTNQTSMYLCASSSLGLAGGPTDTQYFGPGTRLTVL.

This clonotype came up once. The chain is built from TRBV20-1 and TRBJ2-1; 7 bases line up with TRBD2. This CDR3 comprises 15 residues. The V gene end was trimmed by 1 base and the J gene end by 1 base; junction bases not matched to a gene: 4. The germline V gene encodes CDR1 DFQATT and CDR2 SNEGSKA (reference sequence). CDR3 protein: CSARAASGSYNEQFF. In nucleotides, the CDR3 is TGCAGTGCTAGAGCGGCTAGCGGTTCCTACAATGAGCAGTTCTTC.

V is TRBV6-5 and J is TRBJ2-7; possible D gene TRBD1, 7 bases. The V end was cut by 7 bases, the J end by 2 bases, with 15 bases between. The germline CDR1 and CDR2 sequences are MNHEY and SVGAGI. The CDR3 length is 14 residues. For the CDR3, the DNA is TGTGCCAGCACTCGACAGGGAGGTGCCTACGAGCAGTACTTC. Encoded protein: CASTRQGGAYEQYF.

The genes are TRBV15 and TRBJ2-3; no clear D gene. V lost 0 bases and J 7 bases, leaving 11 bases between the germline ends. There are 14 residues in the CDR3. CDR1 LNHNV and CDR2 YYDKDF come from the germline V gene (reference sequence). The CDR3 nucleotides are TGTGCCACCAGCAGAGATGGTACGGGTTATACGCAGTATTTT. This translates into CATSRDGTGYTQYF.

The chain uses TRBV18 and TRBJ2-3; the match to TRBD2 covers 8 bases. CDR3 size: 17 residues. CDR1 and CDR2 from the germline V gene are KGHSH and LQKENI. Trimming removed 3 bases from V and 6 bases from J; junction bases left unmatched: 14. The CDR3: CASSPLFRTSLDDTQYF. The DNA for the CDR3 is TGTGCCAGCTCACCGTTGTTCAGGACTAGCCTCGACGATACGCAGTATTTT.

This clonotype was picked up a small number of times. This chain connects TRBV7-8 to TRBJ2-1; 11 bases are a match to TRBD2. Germline loops: CDR1 SGHVS, CDR2 FQNEAQ. After removal of 5 bases from V and 5 bases from J, the junction contained 14 bases not matched to a gene. This CDR3 comprises 18 residues. CDR3 sequence: CASSPLGLTSGRDNEQFF. For the CDR3, the DNA is TGTGCCAGCAGCCCTCTCGGCCTTACTAGCGGGAGAGACAATGAGCAGTTCTTC.

The chain is built from TRBV11-2 and TRBJ1-1; D call uncertain. The V gene's germline CDR1 is SGHAT and CDR2 FQNNGV. This CDR3 is 16 amino acids long. Between the trimmed V and J ends, which lost 0 bases and 1 base, there was a span of 12 bases. The CDR3 DNA sequence: TGTGCCAGCAGCTTAGATCTTGGGGTAAAGAACACTGAAGCTTTCTTT. Amino acid sequence: CASSLDLGVKNTEAFF.

The chain recombines TRBV12-3 or TRBV12-4 with TRBJ2-7, with a weak D call TRBD2 (6 bases). The length of the CDR3 is 13 residues. V lost 7 bases and J 3 bases, leaving 13 bases between the germline ends. The CDR3 DNA is TGTGCCAGCACCTTCGGGACTTACTACGAGCAGTACTTC. Protein sequence: CASTFGTYYEQYF.

This clonotype was counted once. This sequence joins TRBV5-6 and TRBJ2-7; 8 positions match TRBD1. V dropped 0 bases and J dropped 2; count of bases not matched to a gene: 16. There are 19 residues in the CDR3. Germline loops: CDR1 SGHDT, CDR2 YYEEEE. The CDR3 reads CASSLVVYKFGQGAYEQYF. In nucleotides, the CDR3 is TGTGCCAGCAGCTTGGTTGTTTATAAATTTGGACAGGGAGCCTACGAGCAGTACTTC.

The CDR3 sequence is CASSQEGQRNSPLHF. CDR3 nucleotide sequence: TGCGCCAGCAGCCAAGAGGGACAGCGAAATTCACCCCTCCACTTT. The V and J genes are TRBV4-1 and TRBJ1-6; TRBD1 matches at 7 bases. V shed 0 bases, J shed 7 bases, and the junction held 3 bases outside the gene matches. CDR1 and CDR2 from the germline V gene are MGHRA and YSYEKL. The CDR3 loop spans 15 amino acids.

This clonotype appeared once. This chain connects TRBV2 to TRBJ1-5; D may be TRBD1 (6 bases). Looked up from germline, CDR1 is SNHLY and CDR2 is FYNNEI. The CDR3 runs 12 residues. V was cut by 6 bases and J by 7 bases, with 10 bases left in between. CDR3 nucleotides: TGTGCCAGCAGGGACAGAGAACAGCCCCAGCATTTT. Translation: CASRDREQPQHF.

The chain couples TRBV11-2 to TRBJ2-5; 7 bases align to TRBD1. Germline CDR1 SGHAT, CDR2 FQNNGV. Losses at the gene ends were 1 base for V and 7 bases for J; bases not matched to a gene: 9. The CDR3 loop spans 15 amino acids. The CDR3 sequence is CASSLVEGAAGTQYF. In DNA, the CDR3 is TGTGCCAGCAGCTTAGTAGAGGGGGCGGCGGGGACCCAGTACTTC.

V usage is TRBV28 and J usage is TRBJ2-4; D possibly matches TRBD1 or TRBD2 (5 bases each). The ends were cut back, 2 bases at V and 8 bases at J, with 10 bases in the middle. The CDR3 is 13 residues long. Germline V gene lookup returns CDR1 MDHEN and CDR2 SYDVKM. The CDR3 loop is CASSLGRGDIQYF. CDR3 nucleotides: TGTGCCAGCAGTTTAGGTCGAGGGGACATTCAGTACTTC.

The gene calls are TRBV2 and TRBJ2-7; D uncertain. The CDR3 loop spans 12 amino acids. V was clipped by 10 bases and J by 2 bases, with 12 bases between them. Germline assignment: CDR1 SNHLY and CDR2 FYNNEI. The CDR3 nucleotides are TGTGCCACCGCCGGGCCTGCCTACGAGCAGTACTTC. Protein sequence: CATAGPAYEQYF.

The rearrangement links TRBV20-1 to TRBJ2-3, with D maybe TRBD1 (6 bases). The CDR3 runs to 14 residues. The V gene's germline CDR1 is DFQATT and CDR2 SNEGSKA (reference sequence). V lost 0 bases and J lost 9, with 16 bases in between. The CDR3 DNA follows: TGCAGTGCTAGAGATACCGCAGGGGCCCCCACGCAGTATTTT. Amino acid sequence: CSARDTAGAPTQYF.

V and J are TRBV9 and TRBJ1-2; 7 bases map to TRBD1. Germline loops: CDR1 SGDLS, CDR2 YYNGEE. The CDR3 consists of 15 residues. After removal of 3 bases from V and 4 bases from J, the junction contained 9 bases not matched to a gene. The CDR3 reads CASSGDPTGLYGYTF. As DNA, the CDR3 is TGTGCCAGCAGCGGAGATCCGACAGGGCTCTATGGCTACACCTTC.

This chain joins TRBV9 and TRBJ2-3, with D hard to call. V was clipped by 4 bases and J by 6 bases, with 12 bases between them. Per germline, CDR1 SGDLS and CDR2 YYNGEE. This CDR3 has 13 amino acids. The CDR3 DNA follows: TGTGCCAGCAGCCCAACGGTCGGGGATACGCAGTATTTT. It yields the protein CASSPTVGDTQYF.